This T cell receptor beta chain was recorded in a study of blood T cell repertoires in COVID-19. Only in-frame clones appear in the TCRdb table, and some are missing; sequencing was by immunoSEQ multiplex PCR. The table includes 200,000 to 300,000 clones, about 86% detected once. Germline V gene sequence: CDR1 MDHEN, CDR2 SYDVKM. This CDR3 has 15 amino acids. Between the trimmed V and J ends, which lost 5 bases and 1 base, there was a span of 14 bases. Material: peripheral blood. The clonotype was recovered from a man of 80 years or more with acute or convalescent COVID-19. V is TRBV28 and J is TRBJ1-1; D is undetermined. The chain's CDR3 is CASSIWGAKNTEAFF. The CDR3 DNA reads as TGTGCCAGCAGTATTTGGGGAGCCAAGAACACTGAAGCTTTCTTT.